This is a list of T cell receptor beta chains from one sample in a study of preoperative IRX-2 immunotherapy in early breast cancer. TCRdb's table, derived via immunoSEQ multiplex PCR, lists solely in-frame clones and lacks some. The table has fewer than 3,500 clones, 69% seen once. This material consisted of tumor tissue, taken before IRX-2 immunotherapy. These receptors were collected from a human donor with breast cancer. The conserved cysteine and the conserved F or W are not part of the CDR3 here.

TRBV23-1	ASSQGGGMWETQY
TRBV29-1	SVRDDYDNSPLH
TRBV11-1	ASSLVAGTGQIGYT
TRBV6-8	ASSYLEGGEKLF
TRBV6-8	ASSYSAGEAF
TRBV10-3	AISESNGWDTQY
TRBV7-7	ASSLRTGTYGYT
TRBV29-1	SGRRAEGTEAF
TRBV19	ASRNTGELF
TRBV29-1	SVGTSGDRRTQY
TRBV27	ASSPGTVYGYT
TRBV6-7	AGPSHQPQH
TRBV30	AWTRIAGGSYEQY